This entry features one T cell receptor (beta chain) sequence. Repertoires were generated with immunoSEQ multiplex PCR, while TCRdb's copy carries only in-frame clones and drops some. This table holds around 120,000 clones, approximately 94% found once. This sample was taken from a study of control samples from healthy donors and cancer patients. The germline V gene has CDR1 SGHNT and CDR2 YYREEE (reference sequence). V gave up 7 bases and J gave up 6 bases; unmatched junction bases: 15. CDR3 length: 15 amino acids. This receptor was identified in a man aged 45 to 65 with head and neck cancer. The rearrangement joins TRBV5-4 to TRBJ1-1; 7 bases match TRBD1. Sequencing used PBMCs. CDR3 nucleotide sequence: TGTGCCAGCCGGCGGGACAGACAAATTCTGGCTGAAGCTTTCTTT. Protein: CASRRDRQILAEAFF.